This T cell receptor beta chain comes out of a study of blood T cell repertoires in COVID-19. The repertoire was sequenced with immunoSEQ multiplex PCR; TCRdb's copy has only in-frame clones and lacks some. This table has hundreds of thousands of clones, 88% appearing once. From germline, CDR1 is SEHNR and CDR2 FQNEAQ (reference sequence). The CDR3 runs to 15 residues. The V end was cut by 5 bases, the J end by 1 base, with 15 bases between. This TCR was sampled from a young woman who had been exposed to COVID-19. The gene calls are TRBV7-9 and TRBJ2-7, with D possibly being TRBD1 (6 bases). Material: PBMCs or T cells enriched from blood (not recorded which). CDR3 protein: CASSPTGQNSYEQYF. CDR3 nucleotides: TGTGCCAGCAGCCCCACAGGACAGAATTCCTACGAGCAGTACTTC. Drawing the rest from reference TRBV7-9 and TRBJ2-7, the complete variable domain is DTGVSQNPRHKITKRGQNVTFRCDPISEHNRLYWYRQTLGQGPEFLTYFQNEAQLEKSRLLSDRFSAERPKGSFSTLEIQRTEQGDSAMYLCASSPTGQNSYEQYFGPGTRLTVT.